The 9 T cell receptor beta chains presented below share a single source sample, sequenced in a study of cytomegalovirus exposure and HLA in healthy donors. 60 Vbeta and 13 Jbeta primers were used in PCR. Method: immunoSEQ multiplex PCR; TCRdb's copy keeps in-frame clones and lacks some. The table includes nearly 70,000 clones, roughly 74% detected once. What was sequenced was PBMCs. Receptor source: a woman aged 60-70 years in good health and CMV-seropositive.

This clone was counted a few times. The CDR3 region is CASSREVLAGSNEQFF. CDR3 nucleotides: TGCGCCAGCAGCCGGGAGGTACTAGCGGGGAGCAATGAGCAGTTCTTC. V usage is TRBV5-1 and J usage is TRBJ2-1; 10 bases are a match to TRBD2. The CDR3 is 16 residues long. Germline values: CDR1 SGHRS, CDR2 YFSETQ. J gave up 6 bases and V 4 bases, and 10 bases lay outside the gene matches. Full variable domain (rest looked up from reference TRBV5-1 and TRBJ2-1): KAGVTQTPRYLIKTRGQQVTLSCSPISGHRSVSWYQQTPGQGLQFLFEYFSETQRNKGNFPGRFSGRQFSNSRSEMNVSTLELGDSALYLCASSREVLAGSNEQFFGPGTRLTVL.

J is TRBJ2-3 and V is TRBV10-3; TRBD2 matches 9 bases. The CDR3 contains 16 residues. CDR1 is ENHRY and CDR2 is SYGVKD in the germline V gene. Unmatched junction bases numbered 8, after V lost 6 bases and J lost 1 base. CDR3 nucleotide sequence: TGTGCCATCAGGGCACCGAAGCGGGGGGGCACAGATACGCAGTATTTT. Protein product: CAIRAPKRGGTDTQYF.

This CDR3 is CASSGQINYGYTF. CDR3 in DNA: TGTGCCAGCAGTGGACAGATTAACTATGGCTACACCTTC. The V call is TRBV2, the J call TRBJ1-2, with a possible D match to TRBD1 (5 bases). CDR3 length: 13 amino acids. Germline values: CDR1 SNHLY, CDR2 FYNNEI. V lost 4 bases to trimming and J lost 1 base, with 7 bases between them.

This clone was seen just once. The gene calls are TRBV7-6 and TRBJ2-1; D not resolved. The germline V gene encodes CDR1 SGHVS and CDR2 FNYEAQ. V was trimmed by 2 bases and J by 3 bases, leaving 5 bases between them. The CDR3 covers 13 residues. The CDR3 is CASSLPHYNEQFF. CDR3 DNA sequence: TGTGCCAGCAGCTTACCCCACTACAATGAGCAGTTCTTC.

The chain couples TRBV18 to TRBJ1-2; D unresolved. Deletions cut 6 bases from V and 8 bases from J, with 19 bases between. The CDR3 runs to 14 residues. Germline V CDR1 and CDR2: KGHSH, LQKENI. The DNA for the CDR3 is TGTGCCAGCTCTCCTAAGGAGGAAGGCGGGGGCTACACCTTC. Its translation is CASSPKEEGGGYTF.

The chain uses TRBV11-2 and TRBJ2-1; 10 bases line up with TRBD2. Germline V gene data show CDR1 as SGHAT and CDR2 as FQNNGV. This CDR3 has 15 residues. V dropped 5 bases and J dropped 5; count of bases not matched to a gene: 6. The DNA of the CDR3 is TGTGCCAGCAGCACGACTAGCGGGTGGAACAATGAGCAGTTCTTC. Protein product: CASSTTSGWNNEQFF.

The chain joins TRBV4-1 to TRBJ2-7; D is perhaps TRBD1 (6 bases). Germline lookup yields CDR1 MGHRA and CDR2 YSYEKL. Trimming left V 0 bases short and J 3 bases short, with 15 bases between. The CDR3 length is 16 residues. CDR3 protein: CASSQENGQSIYEQYF. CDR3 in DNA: TGCGCCAGCAGCCAAGAAAACGGACAGTCGATCTACGAGCAGTACTTC.

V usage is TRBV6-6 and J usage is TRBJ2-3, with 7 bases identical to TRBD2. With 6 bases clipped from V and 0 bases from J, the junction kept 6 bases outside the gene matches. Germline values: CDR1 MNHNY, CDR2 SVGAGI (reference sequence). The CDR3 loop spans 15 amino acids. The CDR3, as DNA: TGTGCCAGCAGGGGGGACGGGGGGAGCACAGATACGCAGTATTTT. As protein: CASRGDGGSTDTQYF.

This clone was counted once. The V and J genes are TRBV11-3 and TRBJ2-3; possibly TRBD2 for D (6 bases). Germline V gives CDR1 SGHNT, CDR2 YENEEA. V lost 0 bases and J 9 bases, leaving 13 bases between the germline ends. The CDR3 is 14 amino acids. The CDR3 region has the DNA TGTGCCAGCAGCTTAGATTCCCTAGCGAGGACGCAGTATTTT. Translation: CASSLDSLARTQYF.